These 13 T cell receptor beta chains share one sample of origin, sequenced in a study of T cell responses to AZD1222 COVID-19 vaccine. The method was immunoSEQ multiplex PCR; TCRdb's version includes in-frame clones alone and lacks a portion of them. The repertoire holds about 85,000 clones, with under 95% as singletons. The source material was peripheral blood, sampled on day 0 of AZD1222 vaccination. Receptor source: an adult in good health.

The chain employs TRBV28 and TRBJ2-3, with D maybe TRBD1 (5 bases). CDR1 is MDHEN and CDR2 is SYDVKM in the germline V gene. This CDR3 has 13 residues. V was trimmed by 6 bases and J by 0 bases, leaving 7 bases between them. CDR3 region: CASRKGSTDTQYF. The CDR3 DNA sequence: TGTGCCAGCAGGAAGGGGAGCACAGATACGCAGTATTTT.

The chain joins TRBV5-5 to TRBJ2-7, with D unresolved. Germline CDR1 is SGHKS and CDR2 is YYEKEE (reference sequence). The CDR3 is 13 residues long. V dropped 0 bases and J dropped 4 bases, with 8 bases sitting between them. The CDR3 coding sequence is TGTGCCAGCAGCTTGGGACGGCTTTACGAGCAGTACTTC. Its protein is CASSLGRLYEQYF.

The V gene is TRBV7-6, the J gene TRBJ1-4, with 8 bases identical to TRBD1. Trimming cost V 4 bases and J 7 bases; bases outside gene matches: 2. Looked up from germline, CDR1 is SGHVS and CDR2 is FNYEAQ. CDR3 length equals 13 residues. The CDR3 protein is CASSSTGGEKLFF. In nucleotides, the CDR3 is TGTGCCAGCAGCTCAACAGGGGGTGAAAAACTGTTTTTT.

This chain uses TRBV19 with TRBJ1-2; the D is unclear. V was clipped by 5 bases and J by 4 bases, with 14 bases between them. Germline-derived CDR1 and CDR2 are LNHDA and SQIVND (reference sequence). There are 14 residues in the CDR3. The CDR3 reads CASSPREQIYGYTF. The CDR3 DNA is TGTGCCAGTAGTCCAAGGGAGCAGATCTATGGCTACACCTTC. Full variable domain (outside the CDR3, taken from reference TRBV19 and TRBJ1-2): DGGITQSPKYLFRKEGQNVTLSCEQNLNHDAMYWYRQDPGQGLRLIYYSQIVNDFQKGDIAEGYSVSREKKESFPLTVTSAQKNPTAFYLCASSPREQIYGYTFGSGTRLTVV.

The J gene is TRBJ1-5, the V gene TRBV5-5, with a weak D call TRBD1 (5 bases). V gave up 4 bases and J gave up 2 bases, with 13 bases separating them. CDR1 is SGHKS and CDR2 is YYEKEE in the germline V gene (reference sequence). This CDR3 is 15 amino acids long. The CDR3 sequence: CASSPGTGGNQPQHF. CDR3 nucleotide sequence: TGTGCCAGCAGCCCGGGGACGGGCGGCAATCAGCCCCAGCATTTT.

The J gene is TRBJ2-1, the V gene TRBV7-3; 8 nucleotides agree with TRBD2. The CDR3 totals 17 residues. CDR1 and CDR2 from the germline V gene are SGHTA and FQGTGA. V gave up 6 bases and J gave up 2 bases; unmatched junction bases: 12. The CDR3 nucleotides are TGTGCCAGCAGTCGCGGGGGGCCCATCGGTCCCTACAATGAGCAGTTCTTC. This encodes CASSRGGPIGPYNEQFF.

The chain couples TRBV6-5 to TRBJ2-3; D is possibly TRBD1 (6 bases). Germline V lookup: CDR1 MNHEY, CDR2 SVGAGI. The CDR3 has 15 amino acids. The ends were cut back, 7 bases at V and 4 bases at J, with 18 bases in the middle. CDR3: CASIPQVGGADTQYF. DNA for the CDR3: TGTGCCAGCATTCCCCAAGTAGGGGGAGCAGATACGCAGTATTTT.

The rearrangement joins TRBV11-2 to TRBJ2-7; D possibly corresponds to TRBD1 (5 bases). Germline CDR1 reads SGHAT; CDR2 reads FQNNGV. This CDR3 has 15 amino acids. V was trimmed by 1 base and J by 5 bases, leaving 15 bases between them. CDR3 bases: TGTGCCAGCAGCTTAGTGCAGGGCACGGTCAACGAGCAGTACTTC. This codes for CASSLVQGTVNEQYF.

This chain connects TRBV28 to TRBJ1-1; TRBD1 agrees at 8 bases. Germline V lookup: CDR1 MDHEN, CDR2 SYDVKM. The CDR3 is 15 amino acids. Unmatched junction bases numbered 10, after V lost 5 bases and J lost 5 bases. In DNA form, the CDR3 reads TGTGCCAGCAGTGAGAGACAGGGGTTGTTAACTGAAGCTTTCTTT. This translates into CASSERQGLLTEAFF.

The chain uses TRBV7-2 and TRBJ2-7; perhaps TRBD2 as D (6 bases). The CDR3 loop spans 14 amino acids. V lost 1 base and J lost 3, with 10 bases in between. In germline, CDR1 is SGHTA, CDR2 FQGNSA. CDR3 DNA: TGTGCCAGCAGCTTAGTTGGGGGGAGCTACGAGCAGTACTTC. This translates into CASSLVGGSYEQYF.

In DNA, the CDR3 is TGTGCCAGCAGCCCAGTAGCGGGGCCACGCTACGAGCAGTACTTC. Translation gives CASSPVAGPRYEQYF. The chain has TRBV7-8 and TRBJ2-7, with 8 positions matching TRBD2. Germline CDR1 and CDR2: SGHVS and FQNEAQ. The CDR3 covers 15 residues. J lost 3 bases, V lost 5 bases, and 9 bases had no gene match.

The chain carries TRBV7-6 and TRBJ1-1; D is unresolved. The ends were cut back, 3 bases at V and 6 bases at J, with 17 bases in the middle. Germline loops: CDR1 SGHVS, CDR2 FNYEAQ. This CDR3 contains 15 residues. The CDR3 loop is CASSLGDGRLAEAFF. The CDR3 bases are TGTGCCAGCAGCTTGGGTGACGGCCGACTGGCTGAAGCTTTCTTT.

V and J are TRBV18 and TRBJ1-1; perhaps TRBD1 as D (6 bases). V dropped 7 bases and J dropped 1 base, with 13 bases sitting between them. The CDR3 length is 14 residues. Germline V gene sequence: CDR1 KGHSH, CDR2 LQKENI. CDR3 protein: CASCPDRKNTEAFF. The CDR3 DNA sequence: TGTGCCAGCTGCCCAGACAGGAAGAACACTGAAGCTTTCTTT.